This T cell receptor (beta chain) was identified during a study of neurological immune-mediated disorders. General study points: It was HTLV-1-associated myelopathy that showed the most TCR clonal expansion, while multiple sclerosis showed the least, falling below healthy controls. Across subjects, expanded clones had no CDR3 amino acid sequences in common, pointing to private repertoires in all groups. When repertoires were grouped phylogenetically, those of 18 of 34 multiple sclerosis patients fell into one related-CDR3 cluster, a possible signature.

This clonotype was detected many times. Its cognate antigen is unknown. The CDR3 extends over 14 amino acids. V was shortened by 7 bases and J by 2 bases, with 14 bases between the two germline ends. The making of cDNA relied on 5'RACE with 10-nucleotide random UMIs. TCRdb reanalysed the 5' RACE reads using MiXCR and keeps one entry per CDR3 protein. The repertoire includes 55,000 to 70,000 distinct CDR3 sequences, roughly 5.6% of them detected once, and about 6% sits in the top ten. The sample consisted of PBMCs. The clonotype originates from a human donor with multiple sclerosis. The donor label of this sample is uncertain. This chain joins TRBV12-3 or TRBV12-4 and TRBJ1-1; a possible D gene is TRBD1 (6 bases). The CDR3 sequence is CASIPQGYNTEAFF. CDR3 in DNA: TGTGCCAGCATCCCGCAGGGGTATAACACTGAAGCTTTCTTT.